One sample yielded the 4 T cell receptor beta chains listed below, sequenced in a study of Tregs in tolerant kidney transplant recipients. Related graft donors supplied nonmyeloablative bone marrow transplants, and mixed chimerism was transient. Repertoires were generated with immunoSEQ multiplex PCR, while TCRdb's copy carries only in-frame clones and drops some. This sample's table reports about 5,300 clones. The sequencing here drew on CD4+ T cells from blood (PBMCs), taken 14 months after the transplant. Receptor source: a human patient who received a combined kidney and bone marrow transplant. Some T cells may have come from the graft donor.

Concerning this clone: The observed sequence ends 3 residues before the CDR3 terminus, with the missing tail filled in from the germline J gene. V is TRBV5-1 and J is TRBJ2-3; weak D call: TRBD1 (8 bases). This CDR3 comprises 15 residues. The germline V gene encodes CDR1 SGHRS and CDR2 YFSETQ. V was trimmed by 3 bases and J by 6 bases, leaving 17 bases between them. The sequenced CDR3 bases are TGCGCCAGCAGCTCACAGGGGGGGAAGTCCGATACG. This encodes CASSSQGGKSDT. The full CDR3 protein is CASSSQGGKSDTQYF.

CDR3 bases read: TGCAGTGCTAGAGCCAGCGGGGGGCTCCTCGGCGAG. Protein: CSARASGGLLGE. In full, the CDR3 is CSARASGGLLGEQYF. The V call is TRBV20-1, the J call TRBJ2-7; 9 bases align to TRBD2. The DNA ends 3 residues before the CDR3 does, and the rest of the CDR3 is filled in from the germline J gene. The CDR3 extends over 15 amino acids. The V gene's germline CDR1 is DFQATT and CDR2 SNEGSKA (reference sequence). The ends lost 1 base at V and 6 bases at J; junction bases unmatched: 10.

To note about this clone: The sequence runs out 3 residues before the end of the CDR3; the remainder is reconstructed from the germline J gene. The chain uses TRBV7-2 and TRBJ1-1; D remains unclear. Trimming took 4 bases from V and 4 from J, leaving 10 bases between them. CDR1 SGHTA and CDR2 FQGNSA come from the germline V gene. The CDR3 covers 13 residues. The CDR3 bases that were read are TGTGCCAGCAGCTCTCACATTGGCACTGAA. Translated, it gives CASSSHIGTE. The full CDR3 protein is CASSSHIGTEAFF.

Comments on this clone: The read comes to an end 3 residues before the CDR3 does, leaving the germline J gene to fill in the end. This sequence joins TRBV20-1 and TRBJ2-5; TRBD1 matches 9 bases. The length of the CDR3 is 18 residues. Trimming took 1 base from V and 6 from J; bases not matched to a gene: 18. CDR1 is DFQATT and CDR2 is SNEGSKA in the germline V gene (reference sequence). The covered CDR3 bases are TGCAGTGCTAGAGGCCAAACCCTTACAGGGGGCGGTTTGAAGACC. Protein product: CSARGQTLTGGGLKT. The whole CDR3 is CSARGQTLTGGGLKTQYF.